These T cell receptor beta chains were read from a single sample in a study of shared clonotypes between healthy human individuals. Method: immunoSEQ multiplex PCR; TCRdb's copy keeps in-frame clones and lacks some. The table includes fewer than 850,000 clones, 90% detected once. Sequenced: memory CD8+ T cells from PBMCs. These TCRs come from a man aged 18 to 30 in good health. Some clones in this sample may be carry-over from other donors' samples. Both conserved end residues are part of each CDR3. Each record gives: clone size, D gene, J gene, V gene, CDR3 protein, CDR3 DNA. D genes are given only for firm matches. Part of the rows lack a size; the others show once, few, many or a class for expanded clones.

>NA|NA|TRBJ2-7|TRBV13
CASSFSGEQYF
TGTGCCAGCAGCTTCTCAGGGGAGCAGTACTTC
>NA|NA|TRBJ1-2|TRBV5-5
CASSLDQAPDGYTF
TGTGCCAGCAGCTTGGACCAGGCCCCTGATGGCTACACCTTC
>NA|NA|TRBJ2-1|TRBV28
CASSYSYNEQFF
TGTGCCAGCAGCTATTCCTACAATGAGCAGTTCTTC
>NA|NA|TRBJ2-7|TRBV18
CASSPDRLKAYEQYF
TGTGCCAGCTCACCCGACCGCCTTAAAGCCTACGAGCAGTACTTC
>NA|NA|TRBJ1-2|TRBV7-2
CASSSGHQGLYGYTF
TGTGCCAGCAGCTCAGGGCACCAGGGCCTCTATGGCTACACCTTC
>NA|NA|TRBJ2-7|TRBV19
CASSPLGTYEQYF
TGTGCCAGTAGTCCTCTTGGCACCTACGAGCAGTACTTC
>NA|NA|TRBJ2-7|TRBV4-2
CASRKSGDPYEQYF
TGTGCCAGCAGGAAGTCGGGGGATCCCTACGAGCAGTACTTC
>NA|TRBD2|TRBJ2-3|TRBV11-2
CASNPAAGGSTDTQYF
TGTGCCAGCAACCCCGCCGCGGGGGGTAGCACAGATACGCAGTATTTT
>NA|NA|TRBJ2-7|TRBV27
CASSLEGGYEQYF
TGTGCCAGCAGTTTAGAGGGGGGGTACGAGCAGTACTTC
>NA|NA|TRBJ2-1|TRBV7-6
CASSLDSPSYNEQFF
TGTGCCAGCAGCTTGGACAGCCCTTCCTACAATGAGCAGTTCTTC
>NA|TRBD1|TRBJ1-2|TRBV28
CASSLSLSGDRPYTF
TGTGCCAGCAGTTTATCATTGTCGGGGGACAGACCGTACACCTTC
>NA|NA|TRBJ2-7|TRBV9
CASSVGGNPLSEQYF
TGTGCCAGCAGCGTAGGCGGGAATCCCCTGAGTGAGCAGTACTTC
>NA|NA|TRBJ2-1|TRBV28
CASSLALYNEQFF
TGTGCCAGCAGTTTGGCTCTTTACAATGAGCAGTTCTTC
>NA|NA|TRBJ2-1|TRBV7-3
CASSPRAPNEQFF
TGTGCCAGCAGCCCCCGGGCCCCCAATGAGCAGTTCTTC
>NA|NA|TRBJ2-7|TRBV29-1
CSVELVGAYEQYF
TGCAGCGTTGAACTAGTGGGAGCCTACGAGCAGTACTTC
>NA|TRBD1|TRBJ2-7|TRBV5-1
CASSLSWDRESGHPYEQYF
TGCGCCAGCAGCTTGTCATGGGACAGGGAGTCTGGGCACCCCTACGAGCAGTACTTC
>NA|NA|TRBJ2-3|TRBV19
CASSISGAPTDTQYF
TGTGCCAGTAGTATATCGGGGGCCCCCACAGATACGCAGTATTTT
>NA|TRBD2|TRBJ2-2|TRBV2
CASSVLSGGKGGELFF
TGTGCCAGCAGTGTTCTTAGCGGGGGCAAGGGCGGGGAGCTGTTTTTT
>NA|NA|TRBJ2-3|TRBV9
CASSVRPDTQYF
TGTGCCAGCAGCGTACGGCCAGATACGCAGTATTTT
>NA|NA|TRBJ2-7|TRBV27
CASRPSGRSYEQYF
TGTGCCAGCAGACCTTCTGGACGGTCCTACGAGCAGTACTTC
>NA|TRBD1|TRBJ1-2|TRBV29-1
CSVPGGGPYGYTF
TGCAGCGTCCCAGGGGGGGGGCCTTATGGCTACACCTTC
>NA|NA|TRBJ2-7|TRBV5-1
CASSLSILAYEQYF
TGCGCCAGCAGCTTATCGATTCTTGCCTACGAGCAGTACTTC
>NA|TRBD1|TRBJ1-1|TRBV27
CASSSLGARDRDTEAFF
TGTGCCAGCAGCTCTCTCGGGGCCCGGGACAGGGACACTGAAGCTTTCTTT
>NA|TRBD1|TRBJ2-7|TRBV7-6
CASSLGAYTGAGYEQYF
TGTGCCAGCAGCCTAGGGGCTTACACAGGGGCGGGCTACGAGCAGTACTTC
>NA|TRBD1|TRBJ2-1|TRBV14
CASSPARQGYNEQFF
TGTGCCAGCAGCCCAGCGAGACAGGGCTACAATGAGCAGTTCTTC
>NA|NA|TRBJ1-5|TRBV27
CASSLFGQKNQPQHF
TGTGCCAGCAGTCTGTTTGGGCAGAAGAATCAGCCCCAGCATTTT
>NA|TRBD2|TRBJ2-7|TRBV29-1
CSVWTSGEQYF
TGCAGCGTGTGGACTAGCGGGGAGCAGTACTTC
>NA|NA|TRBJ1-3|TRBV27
CASSTRGRRGNTIYF
TGTGCCAGCAGTACCCGCGGCAGGAGGGGAAACACCATATATTTT
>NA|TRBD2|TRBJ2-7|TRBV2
CASSATSGSIHEQYF
TGTGCCAGCAGTGCGACTAGCGGGAGTATCCACGAGCAGTACTTC
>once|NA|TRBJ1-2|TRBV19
CASSIGGGRFYGYTF
TGTGCCAGTAGTATCGGAGGGGGGCGTTTCTATGGCTACACCTTC
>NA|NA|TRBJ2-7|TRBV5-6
CASSFPSGPEGEQYF
TGTGCCAGCAGCTTCCCGAGCGGTCCCGAGGGCGAGCAGTACTTC
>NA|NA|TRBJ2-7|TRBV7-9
CASSLASGGRAYEQYF
TGTGCCAGCAGCTTAGCGTCGGGGGGCAGAGCCTACGAGCAGTACTTC
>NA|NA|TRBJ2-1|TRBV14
CASSQVAVNEQFF
TGTGCCAGCAGCCAAGTTGCAGTAAATGAGCAGTTCTTC
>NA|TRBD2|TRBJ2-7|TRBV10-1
CASSEAPGLAVDEQYF
TGCGCCAGCAGTGAGGCACCGGGACTAGCGGTCGACGAGCAGTACTTC
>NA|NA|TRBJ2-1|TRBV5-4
CASSLLGDEQFF
TGTGCCAGCAGCTTGCTGGGGGATGAGCAGTTCTTC
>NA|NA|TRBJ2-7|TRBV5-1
CASSSPGHLTALSYEQYF
TGCGCCAGCAGCTCCCCGGGACACCTTACAGCTCTCTCCTACGAGCAGTACTTC
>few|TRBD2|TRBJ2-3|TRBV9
CASSVGGGSADTQYF
TGTGCCAGCAGCGTAGGGGGCGGGAGCGCAGATACGCAGTATTTT